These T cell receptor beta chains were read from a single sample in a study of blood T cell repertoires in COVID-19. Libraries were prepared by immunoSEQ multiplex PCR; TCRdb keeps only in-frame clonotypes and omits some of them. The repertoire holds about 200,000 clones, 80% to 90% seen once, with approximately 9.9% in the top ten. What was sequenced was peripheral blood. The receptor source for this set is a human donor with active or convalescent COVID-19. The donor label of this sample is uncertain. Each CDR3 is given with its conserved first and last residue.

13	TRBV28	CASSRDRNTEAFF
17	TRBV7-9	CASSPLAGRGSTGELFF
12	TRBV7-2	CASSLGYRPQHF
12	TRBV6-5	CASRSGGGEQFF
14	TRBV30	CAWGRQGDNYGYTF
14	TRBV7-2	CASSAGGDRETQYF
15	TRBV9	CASSLEAGAGETQYF
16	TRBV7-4	CASSLGWDRTYNEQFF
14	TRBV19	CASSLYGSNQPQHF
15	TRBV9	CASSPGGQVDRGYTF
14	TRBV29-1	CSVGLRGGAYEQYF
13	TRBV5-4	CASSFQGDQPQHF
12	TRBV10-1	CASSENRGEQYF
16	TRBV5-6	CASSPDQRGNTGELFF
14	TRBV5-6	CASSLRTGRFGYTF
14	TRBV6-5	CASSYSLPNTEAFF
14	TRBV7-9	CASSPGGGTGELFF
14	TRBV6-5	CASTRRGLYNEQFF
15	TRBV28	CASGADRAYSYEQYF
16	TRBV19	CASSIRVRSSGNTIYF
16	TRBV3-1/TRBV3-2	CASSQTRLPKADTQYF
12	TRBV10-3	CAINQGGTEAFF
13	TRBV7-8	CASSSQAGNTIYF
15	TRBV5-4	CASSAGTSVGNEQFF
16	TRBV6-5	CASSYGGRGRRDTQYF
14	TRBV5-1	CASSLTGRNTEAFF
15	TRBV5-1	CASNSGGQAYNEQFF
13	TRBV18	CASSPSGAYEQYF
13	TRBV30	CAWSVPGGYEQYF
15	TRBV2	CASSTGLAGVNEQFF
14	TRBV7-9	CASNHRGGGSPLHF
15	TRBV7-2	CASSFSDTSNQPQHF
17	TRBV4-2	CASSQIAGGWGTDTQYF
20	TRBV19	CATRGPSTSGRAGYTDTQYF
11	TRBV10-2	CASSEWGQQFF
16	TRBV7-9	CASSLPGTGGRNGYTF
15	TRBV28	CASSQPTGGGSPLHF
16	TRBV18	CASSPDAGGLNTEAFF
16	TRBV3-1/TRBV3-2	CASSLLRQLNTGELFF
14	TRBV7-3	CASKQQGSTGELFF
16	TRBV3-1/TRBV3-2	CASSQMAGGATDTQYF
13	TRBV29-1	CSVSGTANYGYTF
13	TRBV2	CASSESPSHDQYF
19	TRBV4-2	CASSQDLRVGEGRGDTQYF
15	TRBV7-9	CASSLSSGRDQPQHF
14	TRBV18	CASSPKSSYNEQFF
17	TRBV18	CASSLGTSAIPSYEQYF
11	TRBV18	CASHRGEGYTF
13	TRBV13	CASSLGQSNEQFF
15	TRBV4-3	CASSQVGTENSPLHF
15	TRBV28	CASRYPGQPYTEAFF